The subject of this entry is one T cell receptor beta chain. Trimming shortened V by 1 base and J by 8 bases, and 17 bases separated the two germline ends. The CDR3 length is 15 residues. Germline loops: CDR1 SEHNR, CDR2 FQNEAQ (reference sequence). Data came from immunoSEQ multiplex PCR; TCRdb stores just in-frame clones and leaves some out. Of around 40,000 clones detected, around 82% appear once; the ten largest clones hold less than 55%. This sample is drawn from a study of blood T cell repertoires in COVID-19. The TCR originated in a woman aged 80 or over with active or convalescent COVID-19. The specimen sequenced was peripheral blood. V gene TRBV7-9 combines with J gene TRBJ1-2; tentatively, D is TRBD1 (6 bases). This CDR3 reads CASSLVMDSTIGYTF. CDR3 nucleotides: TGTGCCAGCAGCTTAGTCATGGACAGTACTATAGGCTACACCTTC.